One T cell receptor beta chain is described in this entry. Its antigen is unknown. The data were taken from a study of blood T cells in healthy people across ages. Overall study findings and caveats: Any changes in expanded clonotypes were possibly confounded, as donor CMV status remained unknown.

Primed by a sample-barcoded 5' primer and a J-beta primer mix, a second PCR proceeded for about 6 to 12 cycles. In TCRdb, the 5' RACE reads were re-called with MiXCR into one record per CDR3 protein. The repertoire has 800,000 or so distinct CDR3 sequences, 20% to 25% of them found once; the top ten carry more than 3%. Germline V gene data show CDR1 as SNHLY and CDR2 as FYNNEI. With V trimmed by 6 bases and J by 5 bases, 8 bases remained unmatched. This CDR3 is 14 amino acids long. The sample was also reused in another study, on T cells of mothers and their children.

This chain joins TRBV2 and TRBJ2-3; 7 bases map to TRBD1. Source material: blood. This sequence was found in a boy between 5 and 17 years old in good health. As DNA, the CDR3 is TGTGCCAGCAGATGGACAGGTCCAGGAGATACGCAGTATTTT. It translates to CASRWTGPGDTQYF.